This T cell receptor beta chain was obtained from a study of cytomegalovirus exposure and HLA in healthy donors. V was pared by 2 bases and J by 0 bases, with 3 bases of the junction left unmatched. Germline-derived CDR1 and CDR2 are MRHNA and SNTAGT. This CDR3 is 15 amino acids long. Some clones are missing from TCRdb's copy, which holds only in-frame ones; the method was immunoSEQ multiplex PCR. Among some 170,000 clones, over 80% were seen once, and the ten largest hold 2% to 2.5%. The rearrangement links TRBV6-4 to TRBJ2-7; 8 bases are shared with TRBD2. The source is a man in his thirties or forties in good health and CMV-seropositive. The specimen was PBMCs. The CDR3, as DNA: TGTGCCAGCAGTGACGAGGCGGGGGGCTCCTACGAGCAGTACTTC. It is translated as CASSDEAGGSYEQYF.